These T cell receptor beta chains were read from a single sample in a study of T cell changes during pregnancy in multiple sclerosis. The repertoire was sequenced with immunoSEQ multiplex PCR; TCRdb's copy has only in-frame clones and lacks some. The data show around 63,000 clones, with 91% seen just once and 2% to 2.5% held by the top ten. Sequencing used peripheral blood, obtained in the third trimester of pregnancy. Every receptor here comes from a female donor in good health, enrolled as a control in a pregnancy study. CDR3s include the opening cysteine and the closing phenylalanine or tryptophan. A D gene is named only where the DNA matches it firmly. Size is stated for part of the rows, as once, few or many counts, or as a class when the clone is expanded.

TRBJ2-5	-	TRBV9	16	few	CASSVVGRTRWETQYF	TGTGCCAGCAGCGTAGTTGGGAGGACAAGATGGGAGACCCAGTACTTC
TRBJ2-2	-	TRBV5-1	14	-	CASSQGGNTGELFF	TGCGCCAGCAGCCAGGGGGGTAACACCGGGGAGCTGTTTTTT
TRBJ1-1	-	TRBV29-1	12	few	CSVRDSSFEAFF	TGCAGCGTTCGTGACAGCTCCTTTGAAGCTTTCTTT
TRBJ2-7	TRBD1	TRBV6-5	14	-	CASSYLSGTGTEYF	TGTGCCAGCAGTTACCTTTCCGGGACAGGGACGGAGTACTTC
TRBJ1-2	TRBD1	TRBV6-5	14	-	CASSYGQGSHGYTF	TGTGCCAGCAGTTACGGACAGGGATCCCATGGCTACACCTTC
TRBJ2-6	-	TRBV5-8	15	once	CASSFRRSGANVLTF	TGTGCCAGCAGCTTTCGGCGGTCTGGGGCCAACGTCCTGACTTTC
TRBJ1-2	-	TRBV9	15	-	CASSVGDNPNYGYTF	TGTGCCAGCAGCGTGGGGGACAACCCTAACTATGGCTACACCTTC
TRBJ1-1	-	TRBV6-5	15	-	CASSSGGWENTEAFF	TGTGCCAGCAGTTCTGGGGGGTGGGAGAACACTGAAGCTTTCTTT
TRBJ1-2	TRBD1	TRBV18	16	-	CASSPVIGTGVDGYTF	TGTGCCAGCTCACCAGTAATTGGGACAGGGGTTGATGGCTACACCTTC
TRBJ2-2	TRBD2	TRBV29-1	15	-	CSGGLAGVGGGELFF	TGCAGCGGTGGACTAGCGGGAGTGGGGGGCGGGGAGCTGTTTTTT
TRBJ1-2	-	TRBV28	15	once	CASSFRSRYPYGYTF	TGTGCCAGCAGTTTTCGAAGCCGCTATCCCTATGGCTACACCTTC
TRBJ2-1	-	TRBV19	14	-	CATDGGATYNEQFF	TGTGCCACCGATGGCGGAGCTACCTACAATGAGCAGTTCTTC
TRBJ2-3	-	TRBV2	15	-	CASSALLVGVDTQYF	TGTGCCAGCAGTGCCTTGCTAGTCGGGGTAGATACGCAGTATTTT
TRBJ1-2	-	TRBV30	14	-	CAWSVHLGLDGYTF	TGTGCCTGGAGTGTACATTTGGGACTAGATGGCTACACCTTC
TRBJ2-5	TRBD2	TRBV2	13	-	CASTGGLAETQYF	TGTGCCAGCACGGGGGGACTAGCGGAGACCCAGTACTTC
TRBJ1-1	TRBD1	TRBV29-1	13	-	CSAGQGMNTEAFF	TGCAGCGCCGGACAGGGGATGAACACTGAAGCTTTCTTT
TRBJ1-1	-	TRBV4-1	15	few	CASSRGPAGDTEAFF	TGCGCCAGCAGCCGAGGACCGGCAGGGGACACTGAAGCTTTCTTT
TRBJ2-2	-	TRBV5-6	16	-	CASSGGAHSNTGELFF	TGTGCCAGCAGCGGCGGGGCGCATTCGAACACCGGGGAGCTGTTTTTT
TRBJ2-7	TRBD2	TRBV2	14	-	CASRGTSGRGEQYF	TGTGCCAGCAGGGGGACTAGCGGGAGGGGCGAGCAGTACTTC
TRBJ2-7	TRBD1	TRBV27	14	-	CASSPGDSTYEQYF	TGTGCCAGCAGTCCCGGGGACAGCACCTACGAGCAGTACTTC
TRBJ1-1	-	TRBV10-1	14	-	CASPDTPRGTEAFF	TGCGCCAGCCCCGATACTCCCCGAGGAACTGAAGCTTTCTTT
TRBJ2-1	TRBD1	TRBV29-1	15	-	CSVALGQGSYNEQFF	TGCAGCGTCGCCTTGGGACAGGGGTCCTACAATGAGCAGTTCTTC
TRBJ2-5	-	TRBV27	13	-	CASSLQGEETQYF	TGTGCCAGCAGTTTACAGGGTGAGGAGACCCAGTACTTC
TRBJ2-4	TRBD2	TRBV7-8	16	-	CASSLGAGVVKNIQYF	TGTGCCAGCAGCTTAGGGGCGGGGGTGGTCAAAAACATTCAGTACTTC
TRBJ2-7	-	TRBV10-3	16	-	CAISETLGSGTYEQYF	TGTGCCATCAGTGAAACTTTGGGTAGCGGAACTTACGAGCAGTACTTC
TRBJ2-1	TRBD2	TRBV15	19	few	CATSRGGPGLAGKGNEQFF	TGTGCCACCAGCAGAGGGGGACCGGGACTAGCGGGGAAAGGGAATGAGCAGTTCTTC
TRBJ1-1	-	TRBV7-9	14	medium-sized	CASSAGGDVTEAFF	TGTGCCAGCAGCGCGGGTGGGGATGTTACTGAAGCTTTCTTT
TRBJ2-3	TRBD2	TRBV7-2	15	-	CASSLQTAGGGTQYF	TGTGCCAGCAGCTTACAAACAGCGGGAGGGGGTACGCAGTATTTT
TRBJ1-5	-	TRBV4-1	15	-	CASSQDRGSGQPQHF	TGCGCCAGCAGCCAAGATAGAGGGAGCGGTCAGCCCCAGCATTTT